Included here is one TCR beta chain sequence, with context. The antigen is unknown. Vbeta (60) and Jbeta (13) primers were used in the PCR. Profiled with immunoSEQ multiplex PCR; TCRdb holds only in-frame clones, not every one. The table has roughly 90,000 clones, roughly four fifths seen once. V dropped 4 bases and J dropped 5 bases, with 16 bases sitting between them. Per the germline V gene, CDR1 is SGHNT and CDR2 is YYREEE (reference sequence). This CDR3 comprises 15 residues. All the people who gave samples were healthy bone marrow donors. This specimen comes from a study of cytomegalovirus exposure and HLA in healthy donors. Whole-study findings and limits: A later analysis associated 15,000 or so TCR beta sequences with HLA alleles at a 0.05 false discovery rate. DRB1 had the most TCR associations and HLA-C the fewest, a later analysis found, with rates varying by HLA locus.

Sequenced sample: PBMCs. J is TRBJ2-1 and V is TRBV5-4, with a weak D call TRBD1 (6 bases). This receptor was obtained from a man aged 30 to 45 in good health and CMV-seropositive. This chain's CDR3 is CASSLDSAMHNEQFF. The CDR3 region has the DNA TGTGCCAGCAGCCTGGACAGTGCCATGCACAATGAGCAGTTCTTC. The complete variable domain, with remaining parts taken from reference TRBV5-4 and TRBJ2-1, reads ETGVTQSPTHLIKTRGQQVTLRCSSQSGHNTVSWYQQALGQGPQFIFQYYREEENGRGNFPPRFSGLQFPNYSSELNVNALELDDSALYLCASSLDSAMHNEQFFGPGTRLTVL.